A selection of T cell receptor beta chains follows, all from one sample in a study of identical twins. TCRdb called the 5' RACE reads again in MiXCR, with one record for every CDR3 protein. The data show under 350,000 distinct CDR3 sequences, roughly 9.8% seen once. Another study also made use of these data, one on yellow fever vaccine responses in identical twins.

The sample comprised CD8+ T cells sorted from blood. Receptors originate from a woman under 30 in good health. The CDR3 runs from the conserved cysteine through the conserved F or W. A D gene is named only where the DNA matches it firmly. Clone sizes are given selectively: once, few, many, or a class where the clone is expanded.

j_call: TRBJ1-2; v_call: TRBV28; clone_size: many; d_call: .; cdr3_aa: CASSSLPGTHPIGYTF; cdr3_nt: TGTGCCAGCAGTTCACTCCCCGGGACACACCCTATAGGCTACACCTTC
j_call: TRBJ2-3; v_call: TRBV27; clone_size: many; d_call: .; cdr3_aa: CAAGSPYPTDTQYF; cdr3_nt: TGTGCGGCGGGAAGTCCCTACCCCACAGATACGCAGTATTTT
j_call: TRBJ2-2; v_call: TRBV7-3; clone_size: few; d_call: .; cdr3_aa: CASSLRGAENPGELFF; cdr3_nt: TGTGCCAGCAGCTTGAGGGGGGCTGAAAACCCCGGGGAGCTGTTTTTT
j_call: TRBJ1-1; v_call: TRBV20-1; clone_size: many; d_call: .; cdr3_aa: CSARDRLNTEAFF; cdr3_nt: TGCAGTGCTAGAGACAGGTTGAACACTGAAGCTTTCTTT
j_call: TRBJ1-2; v_call: TRBV20-1; clone_size: .; d_call: TRBD1; cdr3_aa: CSARTTSTGEGYGYTF; cdr3_nt: TGCAGTGCGCGAACTACCTCGACAGGGGAAGGATATGGCTACACCTTC
j_call: TRBJ1-4; v_call: TRBV5-1; clone_size: many; d_call: TRBD1; cdr3_aa: CASSSTGTGTATNEKLFF; cdr3_nt: TGCGCCAGCAGCTCAACCGGGACAGGGACTGCAACTAATGAAAAACTGTTTTTT
j_call: TRBJ2-2; v_call: TRBV5-1; clone_size: few; d_call: TRBD2; cdr3_aa: CASSLEVTSSLTGGELFF; cdr3_nt: TGCGCCAGCAGCTTGGAAGTGACTAGCTCGCTGACGGGCGGGGAGCTGTTTTTT
j_call: TRBJ2-7; v_call: TRBV20-1; clone_size: few; d_call: .; cdr3_aa: CSASPRISSYEQYF; cdr3_nt: TGCAGTGCTAGCCCCCGTATCAGCTCCTACGAGCAGTACTTC
j_call: TRBJ2-7; v_call: TRBV5-4; clone_size: .; d_call: TRBD1; cdr3_aa: CASSLAPGGSYEQYF; cdr3_nt: TGTGCCAGCAGCTTGGCCCCAGGGGGATCCTACGAGCAGTACTTC
j_call: TRBJ2-7; v_call: TRBV20-1; clone_size: many; d_call: .; cdr3_aa: CSARVTFRRSSYEQYF; cdr3_nt: TGCAGTGCTAGAGTTACTTTTCGGCGGAGCTCCTACGAGCAGTACTTC
j_call: TRBJ2-7; v_call: TRBV2; clone_size: few; d_call: .; cdr3_aa: CASNYRDPLYEQYF; cdr3_nt: TGTGCCAGCAATTACCGGGACCCCCTCTACGAGCAGTACTTC
j_call: TRBJ1-1; v_call: TRBV11-3; clone_size: once; d_call: TRBD1; cdr3_aa: CASSSDRGLSTEAFF; cdr3_nt: TGTGCCAGCAGCTCGGACAGGGGGCTGAGCACTGAAGCTTTCTTT
j_call: TRBJ2-1; v_call: TRBV7-6; clone_size: many; d_call: TRBD1; cdr3_aa: CASSGDRVNSYNEQFF; cdr3_nt: TGTGCCAGCAGTGGGGACAGGGTCAATTCCTACAATGAGCAGTTCTTC
j_call: TRBJ2-5; v_call: TRBV12-3/TRBV12-4; clone_size: many; d_call: TRBD2; cdr3_aa: CASSAVAGEETQYF; cdr3_nt: TGTGCCAGCAGTGCCGTAGCGGGAGAAGAGACCCAGTACTTC
j_call: TRBJ1-2; v_call: TRBV27; clone_size: .; d_call: .; cdr3_aa: CASSLRAGDGYTF; cdr3_nt: TGTGCCAGCAGTTTAAGAGCAGGGGATGGCTACACCTTC
j_call: TRBJ2-7; v_call: TRBV10-3; clone_size: .; d_call: .; cdr3_aa: CAISESDGAPYEQYF; cdr3_nt: TGTGCCATCAGTGAGTCGGACGGGGCTCCCTACGAGCAGTACTTC
j_call: TRBJ2-1; v_call: TRBV7-9; clone_size: few; d_call: .; cdr3_aa: CASSLVRIAYNEQFF; cdr3_nt: TGTGCCAGCAGCTTAGTCAGGATAGCCTACAATGAGCAGTTCTTC
j_call: TRBJ1-1; v_call: TRBV15; clone_size: .; d_call: .; cdr3_aa: CATSKTDSLTSEAFF; cdr3_nt: TGTGCCACCAGCAAAACTGACAGCCTCACTTCTGAAGCTTTCTTT
j_call: TRBJ2-1; v_call: TRBV20-1; clone_size: .; d_call: TRBD2; cdr3_aa: CSARELASYYNEQFF; cdr3_nt: TGCAGTGCTAGAGAACTAGCGTCCTACTACAATGAGCAGTTCTTC
j_call: TRBJ2-3; v_call: TRBV4-2; clone_size: many; d_call: .; cdr3_aa: CASSQETGGGTDTQYF; cdr3_nt: TGTGCCAGCAGCCAAGAGACGGGCGGAGGCACAGATACGCAGTATTTT
j_call: TRBJ2-3; v_call: TRBV4-1; clone_size: many; d_call: .; cdr3_aa: CASSQVAVADTQYF; cdr3_nt: TGCGCCAGCAGCCAAGTGGCGGTTGCAGATACGCAGTATTTT
j_call: TRBJ2-1; v_call: TRBV12-3/TRBV12-4; clone_size: many; d_call: .; cdr3_aa: CASSLGGPTREQFF; cdr3_nt: TGTGCCAGCAGTTTGGGGGGGCCCACTCGGGAGCAGTTCTTC
j_call: TRBJ2-7; v_call: TRBV20-1; clone_size: .; d_call: .; cdr3_aa: CSARARAFPYEQYF; cdr3_nt: TGCAGTGCTAGAGCTCGCGCGTTCCCCTACGAGCAGTACTTC
j_call: TRBJ2-1; v_call: TRBV6-4; clone_size: few; d_call: .; cdr3_aa: CASSAGLRNEQFF; cdr3_nt: TGTGCCAGCAGTGCAGGGCTTCGGAATGAGCAGTTCTTC
j_call: TRBJ2-3; v_call: TRBV5-1; clone_size: few; d_call: .; cdr3_aa: CASSLVAGDADTQYF; cdr3_nt: TGCGCCAGCAGCTTGGTGGCAGGTGACGCAGATACGCAGTATTTT
j_call: TRBJ2-7; v_call: TRBV5-1; clone_size: .; d_call: .; cdr3_aa: CASSLGSAVDEQYF; cdr3_nt: TGCGCCAGCAGCTTGGGGTCAGCGGTTGACGAGCAGTACTTC
j_call: TRBJ1-2; v_call: TRBV12-3/TRBV12-4; clone_size: many; d_call: .; cdr3_aa: CASSAGVRVEGYTF; cdr3_nt: TGTGCCAGCAGTGCCGGCGTTCGGGTTGAAGGCTACACCTTC
j_call: TRBJ2-1; v_call: TRBV7-9; clone_size: few; d_call: .; cdr3_aa: CASSLSPDRHNEQFF; cdr3_nt: TGTGCCAGCAGCCTCTCCCCCGATAGACACAATGAGCAGTTCTTC
j_call: TRBJ2-2; v_call: TRBV7-2; clone_size: .; d_call: .; cdr3_aa: CASSYGRELFF; cdr3_nt: TGTGCCAGCAGCTACGGACGGGAGCTGTTTTTT
j_call: TRBJ1-1; v_call: TRBV5-6; clone_size: many; d_call: .; cdr3_aa: CASRARDGNTEAFF; cdr3_nt: TGTGCCAGCAGGGCCCGGGACGGGAACACTGAAGCTTTCTTT
j_call: TRBJ2-7; v_call: TRBV3-1; clone_size: many; d_call: .; cdr3_aa: CASSQVGGVNEQYF; cdr3_nt: TGTGCCAGCAGCCAAGTTGGCGGGGTGAACGAGCAGTACTTC
j_call: TRBJ2-1; v_call: TRBV20-1; clone_size: many; d_call: TRBD1; cdr3_aa: CSAREAPGGYNEQFF; cdr3_nt: TGCAGTGCTAGAGAGGCGCCAGGGGGTTACAATGAGCAGTTCTTC
j_call: TRBJ2-5; v_call: TRBV27; clone_size: few; d_call: .; cdr3_aa: CASSLGFEPGPHFGTQYF; cdr3_nt: TGTGCCAGCAGTTTGGGGTTTGAACCGGGACCGCACTTCGGGACCCAGTACTTC
j_call: TRBJ2-5; v_call: TRBV20-1; clone_size: few; d_call: TRBD2; cdr3_aa: CSVLAGGTTGTQYF; cdr3_nt: TGCAGTGTGCTAGCGGGGGGAACCACGGGGACCCAGTACTTC
j_call: TRBJ2-3; v_call: TRBV7-9; clone_size: few; d_call: .; cdr3_aa: CASRTLGGLDRPDTQYF; cdr3_nt: TGTGCCAGCAGAACGCTCGGAGGGCTAGACCGGCCAGATACGCAGTATTTT
j_call: TRBJ1-2; v_call: TRBV3-1; clone_size: few; d_call: .; cdr3_aa: CASSQDWLGTMVYGYTF; cdr3_nt: TGTGCCAGCAGCCAAGATTGGTTAGGGACAATGGTTTATGGCTACACCTTC
j_call: TRBJ2-7; v_call: TRBV29-1; clone_size: many; d_call: TRBD1; cdr3_aa: CSVGRDSSYEQYF; cdr3_nt: TGCAGCGTCGGTCGGGACAGCTCCTACGAGCAGTACTTC
j_call: TRBJ2-3; v_call: TRBV12-3/TRBV12-4; clone_size: few; d_call: TRBD1; cdr3_aa: CASSLSRGQGEATDTQYF; cdr3_nt: TGTGCCAGCAGTTTAAGCAGGGGACAGGGGGAAGCCACAGATACGCAGTATTTT
j_call: TRBJ2-3; v_call: TRBV10-3; clone_size: .; d_call: TRBD1; cdr3_aa: CAISEEDRDKYTQYF; cdr3_nt: TGTGCCATCAGTGAGGAGGACAGGGATAAATATACGCAGTATTTT